This T cell receptor (beta chain) came from a study of shared clonotypes between healthy human individuals. At a deep level, the assay was run. In the original analysis: In the immunoSEQ data, sequences were junction-only and lacked quality scores, so filtering differed. This table comes from immunoSEQ multiplex PCR, and its TCRdb copy is limited to in-frame clones, with some not included. That table is the source of V, J and clone size, and D and trimming were worked out from the DNA. The sample consists of about 2.4 million clones, roughly 93% of them appearing once. General study findings and limits: Deeper or shallower sequencing was expected to change how clonotypes are shared among donors.

The CDR3 extends over 14 amino acids. Germline lookup yields CDR1 SGHRS and CDR2 YFSETQ. Trimming left V 4 bases short and J 2 bases short, with 11 bases between. With respect to this clone: The antigen remains undetermined.

Splitting the CD4+ cells yielded a CD45RA+ naive subset and a CD45RA-negative memory subset. The TCR was taken from a man between 18 and 29 years old in good health. Some clones in this sample may be carry-over from other donors' samples. What was sequenced was naive CD4+ T cells from PBMCs. Subset reported: CD45RA+ positively selected. This chain joins TRBV5-1 and TRBJ2-3; D remains unclear. CDR3 in DNA: TGCGCCAGCAGCCCGGAGCCTTTCACAGATACGCAGTATTTT. Translating gives CASSPEPFTDTQYF.